This TCR beta chain was retrieved from a study of blood T cell repertoires in COVID-19 (TCRdb year 2020). Concerning the study at large: Samples from collaborators originated in the United States, Italy and Spain and spanned both the acute and convalescent phases of COVID-19. The prospective study material was composed of cDNA or gDNA derived from T cells, B-cell-depleted T cells, or PBMCs. Deeply sampled blood TCRbeta repertoires from subjects exposed to, actively infected with, or recovered from COVID-19 were included in the dataset. The repertoires were released in a freely available public database meant as a resource for research on the immune response to SARS-CoV-2. Samples came from the ongoing ImmuneRACE study (first 160 participants) plus 1,254 subjects from 6 global collaborators. A de-identified subject ID, COVID-19 status, age in years and sex were almost always included in the sample metadata. Where available, HLA class I and class II types were obtained from metadata supplied by the sample provider rather than from assay-based typing.

TCRbeta CDR3 regions were amplified from genomic DNA by means of the immunoSEQ Assay, a bias-controlled multiplex PCR. As for the authors' bioinformatics: Within the assay, amplification of reference gene primers was used to estimate how many nucleated cells each sample contained. To quantify the absolute abundance of each unique TCRbeta CDR3 rearrangement, sequence reads were collapsed and filtered. For each sample, productive Simpson clonality was calculated as the square root of Simpson's diversity index across productive rearrangements. TCRdb holds this immuneACCESS table with in-frame rearrangements only. Some clones are missing; in checked studies, unresolved V genes explain under half, and the rest has no known cause. V, J and clone size were drawn from that table, and D and trimming were deduced from the DNA. In this sample the table shows about 77,000 clones, 73% of which occur a single time. The leading ten clones occupy approximately 24% of the sample.

Overall results and qualifications from the work: The quantity of clinical and demographic metadata differed by source and by participant and was supplied without curation.

The CDR3 has 13 amino acids, counting the end cysteine and phenylalanine. The retained sequence is limited to the CDR3, 39 bases, with the frame set at the first base. Reading the germline V gene gives CDR1 SGHAT and CDR2 FQNNGV. V and J are truncated by 2 bases and 4 bases respectively, leaving an intervening sequence of 5 bases. Regarding this clone: Its antigen remains undetermined. Per-nucleotide qualities are absent, and no much larger clonotype sits a single base away.

Whole blood was collected in K2EDTA tubes by collaborating institutions according to the institutions' own protocols. For TCRbeta analysis, collaborators shipped samples in one of three forms: frozen whole blood, isolated PBMCs, or DNA extracted from either of those sample types. The receptor chain draws on TRBV11-2 and TRBJ1-4, with the D gene not clear enough to name. Specimen: peripheral blood. The sequence was collected from a man between 60 and 75 years old with acute or convalescent COVID-19. The sequenced DNA is TGTGCCAGCAGCTTACAGAATAATGAAAAACTGTTTTTT. Translated, it reads CASSLQNNEKLFF.